This T cell receptor beta chain emerged from a study of PD-L1 blockade in urothelial cancer. Study-level background: Of prior chemotherapy regimens, patients had received between 0 and 3.

The CDR3 has 17 amino acids. V lost 2 bases and J lost 1, with 17 bases in between. In germline, CDR1 is GTSNPN, CDR2 SVGIG (reference sequence). Time point here: pretreatment peripheral blood. Libraries were prepared by immunoSEQ multiplex PCR; TCRdb keeps only in-frame clonotypes and omits some of them. The sample has about 87,000 clones; roughly 84% are singletons. This clonotype was sampled from a man aged 60-69 years with urothelial cancer. The chain uses TRBV30 and TRBJ2-2; TRBD2 is a possible D gene (6 bases). This specimen was PBMCs, taken around atezolizumab (anti-PD-L1) treatment. The CDR3 is CAWSRLARMRNTGELFF. The CDR3, as DNA: TGTGCCTGGAGTAGGCTAGCGCGGATGCGGAACACCGGGGAGCTGTTTTTT.